The following is a T cell receptor (beta chain) sequence with its context. This specimen comes from a study of blood T cell repertoires in COVID-19. About the research overall: From T cells, B-cell-depleted T cells, or PBMCs came the material, which was cDNA or gDNA.

CDR3 length equals 15 residues. In germline, CDR1 is LNHDA, CDR2 SQIVND (reference sequence). V lost 6 bases to trimming and J lost 6 bases, with 18 bases between them. Authors' analysis steps: Estimated nucleated cell counts came from reference gene primer amplification. Clones were read by immunoSEQ multiplex PCR, and TCRdb kept only the in-frame ones, dropping some. The V and J calls and clone size are taken from that table; D and trimming were inferred from the DNA. The sample has about 95,000 clones, 89% seen once. The sequence was collected from a woman between 65 and 79 years old with acute or convalescent COVID-19. The sequenced material came from peripheral blood. This sequence joins TRBV19 and TRBJ2-1; possibly TRBD1 for D (5 bases). CDR3 in DNA: TGTGCCAGTAGGTCCCAGGGCTCCTGGGTCAATGAGCAGTTCTTC. Its protein is CASRSQGSWVNEQFF.